The source of this TCR beta chain is a study of T cell changes during pregnancy in multiple sclerosis (dated by TCRdb to the late 2010s). Notes on the research overall: Changes in the T cell repertoire over the course of pregnancy were examined in this study in women with multiple sclerosis.

The library relied on the immunoSEQ multiplex PCR assay. Here the immuneACCESS table is served through TCRdb, limited to in-frame sequences with V and J called. Missing clones are a known gap in these copies; in checked studies unresolved V genes cover under half, and the rest lacks a known reason. This sample has about 46,000 clones in its table, and approximately 90% of those were observed once. The ten most abundant clones make up roughly 2.7% of the sample. Its CDR3 holds 12 amino acids, cysteine through phenylalanine. Solely the CDR3 DNA is kept, with 36 bases framed from the first base. The V end gives up 3 bases and the J end 11 bases, leaving 5 bases in the junction not matched to a gene. In the germline V gene (reference sequence), CDR1 corresponds to SGHKS and CDR2 to YYEKEE. This clone has more than one count but fewer than ten. It lacks a known antigen. Base qualities are not at hand, and no much larger clone is one base apart. Distinct nucleotide sequences in the sample also encode this CDR3.

The sequence was obtained from a female donor with multiple sclerosis, enrolled in a pregnancy study. Recombination connected TRBV5-5 to TRBJ1-1; the central 9 bases match TRBD1. Specimen: CD8+ T cells from peripheral blood mononuclear cells, collected in the second trimester of pregnancy. The DNA sequence is given as TGTGCCAGCAGCTGGACAGGGGAGGAGGCTTTCTTT. This gives the protein CASSWTGEEAFF.